Below are 25 T cell receptor beta chains sequenced from a single sample in a study of T cell repertoires in cytomegalovirus infection. Their specific antigens are unknown. TCRdb recomputed calls from the reads with MiXCR, one row per CDR3 protein. The sample carries about 830,000 distinct CDR3 sequences, around a third recorded once. The sequencing used cultured CD8+ T cells from PBMCs, collected from culture after CMV antigen stimulation. All receptors derive from a human donor in good health (CMV status not recorded). Some clones in this sample may be carry-over from other donors' samples.

This clonotype was recorded a few times. The rearrangement links TRBV20-1 to TRBJ2-1, with TRBD2 matching over 8 bases. Germline V CDR1 and CDR2: DFQATT, SNEGSKA (reference sequence). The CDR3 loop spans 12 amino acids. V lost 3 bases to trimming and J lost 5 bases; unmatched junction nucleotides: 0. CDR3 DNA: TGCAGTGCTAGCGGGAGGGACAATGAGCAGTTCTTC. Its translation is CSASGRDNEQFF.

This clonotype was recorded a few times. CDR3 DNA sequence: TGTGCCAGCAGCGGATGGACAGGGGTAAACTATGGCTACACCTTC. This encodes CASSGWTGVNYGYTF. The V and J genes are TRBV5-5 and TRBJ1-2; TRBD1 matches 9 bases. The J segment lost 2 bases and the V segment lost 4 bases, leaving 6 bases of the junction unmatched. The CDR3 contains 15 residues. Looked up from germline, CDR1 is SGHKS and CDR2 is YYEKEE (reference sequence).

V and J are TRBV28 and TRBJ2-7; 10 bases are shared with TRBD1. This CDR3 comprises 15 residues. Germline CDR1 MDHEN, CDR2 SYDVKM. Here the CDR3 DNA reads TGTGCCAACAGTGGAAGCCGGGACAGGGGCCACGAGCAGTACGTC. It translates to CANSGSRDRGHEQYV.

This clonotype was observed a handful of times. The V call is TRBV5-6, the J call TRBJ2-2; unclear D gene. V gave up 1 base and J gave up 3 bases, with 10 bases separating them. The CDR3 extends over 15 amino acids. CDR1 SGHDT and CDR2 YYEEEE come from the germline V gene. The CDR3 protein is CASSLWAEYTGELFF. CDR3 DNA sequence: TGTGCCAGCAGCTTGTGGGCAGAATACACCGGGGAGCTGTTTTTT.

This clonotype was seen a few times. This sequence joins TRBV10-3 and TRBJ1-2; 8 bases are a match to TRBD1. The CDR3 extends over 17 amino acids. CDR1 is ENHRY and CDR2 is SYGVKD in the germline V gene. V lost 0 bases to trimming and J lost 4 bases; unmatched junction nucleotides: 10. CDR3 nucleotide sequence: TGTGCCATCAGTGAGTCAATGACCAGGGGGCCCTCCTATGGCTACACCTTC. It codes for CAISESMTRGPSYGYTF.

This clonotype was counted ten times or more. The chain couples TRBV12-3 or TRBV12-4 to TRBJ1-4; maybe TRBD1 (6 bases). V was pared by 6 bases and J by 5 bases, with 10 bases between. The CDR3 is 13 amino acids. The CDR3 DNA sequence: TGTGCCAGCAGACAGGGCGCAAATGAAAAACTGTTTTTT. Translating gives CASRQGANEKLFF.

This clonotype was seen a few times. This rearrangement joins TRBV6-5 to TRBJ1-1; 7 bases line up with TRBD1. V trimming: 0 bases; J trimming: 5 bases; junction bases outside the gene matches: 3. Looked up from germline, CDR1 is MNHEY and CDR2 is SVGAGI. This CDR3 is built from 14 residues. Here the CDR3 DNA reads TGTGCCAGCAGTTACTCAGGGGGCAGGACTGAAGCTTTCTTT. This sequence encodes CASSYSGGRTEAFF.

Comments on this clonotype: A much larger clone sits a single nucleotide away, making a read error possible. The chain has TRBV19 and TRBJ1-1; D is uncertain. There are 12 residues in the CDR3. Looked up from germline, CDR1 is LNHDA and CDR2 is SQIVND (reference sequence). CDR3 in amino acids: CARSIVNTEAFF. CDR3 bases: TGTGCCAGGAGTATAGTGAACACTGAAGCTTTCTTT.

This clonotype was picked up a small number of times. V and J are TRBV27 and TRBJ2-7; 10 nucleotides align to TRBD1. Germline CDR1 and CDR2: MNHEY and SMNVEV (reference sequence). This CDR3 has 14 amino acids. J lost 5 bases, V lost 5 bases, and 6 bases had no gene match. CDR3 DNA: TGTGCCAGCAGTCGGGGACAGGGGATCGACGAGCAGTACGTC. This codes for CASSRGQGIDEQYV.

This chain uses TRBV12-3 or TRBV12-4 with TRBJ2-5; 10 nucleotides match TRBD2. Losses at the gene ends were 5 bases for V and 0 bases for J; bases not matched to a gene: 9. The CDR3 has 17 residues. The DNA of the CDR3 is TGTGCCAGCAGTCCACCCGGCGGACTAGCGGACCAAGAGACCCAGTACTTC. Amino acid sequence: CASSPPGGLADQETQYF.

V gene TRBV7-2 combines with J gene TRBJ2-7; weak D call: TRBD1 (6 bases). CDR1 is SGHTA and CDR2 is FQGNSA in the germline V gene. The CDR3 has 14 residues. Trimming cost V 5 bases and J 1 base, with 12 bases left between them. The chain's CDR3 is CASSQQGYSYEQYV. CDR3 DNA: TGTGCCAGCAGCCAACAGGGATATTCCTACGAGCAGTACGTC.

The rearrangement uses TRBV7-2 and TRBJ2-6; 7 bases agree with TRBD1. This CDR3 comprises 17 residues. The V segment lost 10 bases and the J segment 0 bases; nucleotides outside the gene matches: 12. The V gene's germline CDR1 is SGHTA and CDR2 FQGNSA. CDR3 coding DNA: TGTGCCACCGCCCTGACAGGGTTGTTCTCTGGGGCCAACGTCCTGACTTTC. The encoded protein is CATALTGLFSGANVLTF.

V is TRBV27 and J is TRBJ1-2, with D maybe TRBD1 (6 bases). Trimming left V 9 bases short and J 4 bases short, with 21 bases between. Germline CDR1 reads MNHEY; CDR2 reads SMNVEV (reference sequence). The CDR3 is 15 amino acids. The DNA for the CDR3 is TGTGCCAGTTTGGCCATATGGGGGCAGGTCTATGGCTACACCTTC. It translates to CASLAIWGQVYGYTF.

Only a few counts were recorded for this clonotype. Written as DNA, the CDR3 is TGCGCCAGCAGCCAAAATGAAGCCGGGACATCCACCTACGAGCAGTACTTC. This codes for CASSQNEAGTSTYEQYF. This sequence joins TRBV4-1 and TRBJ2-7; the D gene is possibly TRBD1 (6 bases). The CDR3 contains 17 residues. Germline CDR1 MGHRA, CDR2 YSYEKL. Trimming removed 2 bases from V and 2 bases from J, with 19 bases in between.

This clonotype was found a few times. The CDR3 protein is CASSNTGTGRSYNEQFF. CDR3 sequence (DNA): TGTGCCAGCAGCAACACTGGAACAGGACGCTCCTACAATGAGCAGTTCTTC. This chain connects TRBV11-3 to TRBJ2-1; weak D call: TRBD1 (5 bases). Germline V gene sequence: CDR1 SGHNT, CDR2 YENEEA. Trimming took 5 bases from V and 0 from J, leaving 17 bases between them. This CDR3 is 17 amino acids long.

The J gene is TRBJ2-1, the V gene TRBV6-1; unclear D gene. The germline V and J ends were trimmed by 1 base and 8 bases, with 6 bases remaining between them. The CDR3 is 12 residues long. Germline V CDR1 and CDR2: MNHNS, SASEGT. Here the CDR3 reads CASSEGSYEQFF. CDR3 sequence (DNA): TGTGCCAGCAGTGAAGGGAGTTATGAGCAGTTCTTC.

The rearrangement joins TRBV6-5 to TRBJ2-1; TRBD2 matches 7 bases. V lost 0 bases, J lost 5 bases, and 7 bases stayed unmatched. Per the germline V gene, CDR1 is MNHEY and CDR2 is SVGAGI. The CDR3 loop spans 16 amino acids. CDR3 protein: CASSYSPGGSNNEQFF. DNA of the CDR3: TGTGCCAGCAGTTACTCCCCGGGGGGTTCGAACAATGAGCAGTTCTTC.

The rearrangement uses TRBV10-3 and TRBJ2-1; 12 bases map to TRBD2. V shed 6 bases, J shed 4 bases, and the junction held 7 bases outside the gene matches. Germline V gene lookup returns CDR1 ENHRY and CDR2 SYGVKD. The CDR3 consists of 16 residues. CDR3 nucleotide sequence: TGTGCCATCAGGAGTCCTAGCGGGGGGGTTTACAATGAGCAGTTCTTC. This translates into CAIRSPSGGVYNEQFF.

The chain carries TRBV12-5 and TRBJ2-5; 9 bases line up with TRBD2. V lost 0 bases, J lost 5 bases, and 16 bases stayed unmatched. Germline V lookup: CDR1 LGHNT, CDR2 FRNRAP. The CDR3 runs to 19 residues. CDR3 DNA: TGTGCTAGTGGTTTGGTACTGAGCGGGGGGACGGGGACCAAGGAGACCCAGTACTTC. It translates to CASGLVLSGGTGTKETQYF.

This clonotype showed up many times. The chain is built from TRBV7-9 and TRBJ2-3; 8 bases line up with TRBD1. The V gene's germline CDR1 is SEHNR and CDR2 FQNEAQ (reference sequence). Unmatched junction bases numbered 4, after V lost 5 bases and J lost 3 bases. CDR3 length: 14 residues. The DNA for the CDR3 is TGTGCCAGCAGCCCGGGACAGGCTACAGATACGCAGTATTTT. Its protein product is CASSPGQATDTQYF. Complete variable domain (other parts from reference TRBV7-9 and TRBJ2-3): DTGVSQNPRHKITKRGQNVTFRCDPISEHNRLYWYRQTLGQGPEFLTYFQNEAQLEKSRLLSDRFSAERPKGSFSTLEIQRTEQGDSAMYLCASSPGQATDTQYFGPGTRLTVL.

This chain uses TRBV7-6 with TRBJ2-5, with TRBD2 identical over 8 bases. V was clipped by 5 bases and J by 2 bases; unmatched bases: 4. This CDR3 comprises 14 residues. CDR1 and CDR2 (germline): SGHVS, FNYEAQ. The CDR3, as DNA: TGTGCCAGCAGCCAGCGGGGGCCTCAAGAGACCCAGTACTTC. Its translation is CASSQRGPQETQYF.

The genes are TRBV4-1 and TRBJ2-1; D may be TRBD2 (5 bases). Germline V CDR1 and CDR2: MGHRA, YSYEKL. This CDR3 has 13 amino acids. Trimming took 4 bases from V and 5 from J, leaving 9 bases between them. The CDR3 region has the DNA TGCGCCAGCAGCCTCAGGAGGAACAATGAGCAGTTCTTC. The encoded protein is CASSLRRNNEQFF.

The V gene is TRBV19, the J gene TRBJ1-1; possibly TRBD1 for D (6 bases). The CDR3 is 14 residues long. Trimming pared 7 bases from V and 1 base from J, leaving 13 bases between. CDR1 is LNHDA and CDR2 is SQIVND in the germline V gene (reference sequence). CDR3 bases: TGTGCCAGTAACCCCACAGGGAAGAACACTGAAGCTTTCTTT. Its translation: CASNPTGKNTEAFF.

The chain has TRBV20-1 and TRBJ2-3; D remains unclear. V lost 1 base, J lost 3 bases, and 14 bases lay in between. Per germline, CDR1 DFQATT and CDR2 SNEGSKA (reference sequence). The CDR3 loop spans 15 amino acids. The CDR3 DNA sequence: TGCAGTGCTAGAGGAGGCGTGGGCCGGACAGATACGCAGTATTTT. Translation: CSARGGVGRTDTQYF.

This rearrangement joins TRBV7-3 to TRBJ1-2; 7 bases are a match to TRBD1. The CDR3 length is 18 residues. In germline, CDR1 is SGHTA, CDR2 FQGTGA. Losses at the gene ends were 5 bases for V and 5 bases for J; bases not matched to a gene: 20. Here the CDR3 DNA reads TGTGCCAGCAGCCCCCGCGAGTATAGGGGGCAGGCCGAGTATGGCTACACCTTC. Its protein product is CASSPREYRGQAEYGYTF.